This T cell receptor (beta chain) was captured by sequencing in a study of CD8 T cells in Susac syndrome. The CDR3 runs to 17 residues. The germline V gene encodes CDR1 MNHEY and CDR2 SMNVEV (reference sequence). J gave up 5 bases and V 6 bases, and 12 bases lay outside the gene matches. In blood CD8+ and CD4+ T cells, TCR beta underwent sequencing. Multiple sclerosis controls were treatment-naive patients with stable or active relapsing-remitting disease. Random hexamers primed reverse transcription of about 0.5 to 1 ug RNA. A multiplex approach, immunoSEQ multiplex PCR, amplified TCR beta CDR3 across 54 Vbeta and 13 Jbeta. Each CDR3 protein is one row after TCRdb ran MiXCR on the immunoSEQ multiplex PCR reads. The sample shows about 210,000 distinct CDR3 sequences, about 96% of them seen only once.

What was sequenced was CD4+ T cells from PBMCs. The rearrangement uses TRBV27 and TRBJ2-3; 12 bases match TRBD2. This TCR was sampled from a human donor with multiple sclerosis. CDR3 residues: CASSFLATSGGVDTQYF. CDR3 sequence (DNA): TGTGCCAGCAGCTTCCTAGCGACTAGCGGGGGTGTAGATACGCAGTATTTT.